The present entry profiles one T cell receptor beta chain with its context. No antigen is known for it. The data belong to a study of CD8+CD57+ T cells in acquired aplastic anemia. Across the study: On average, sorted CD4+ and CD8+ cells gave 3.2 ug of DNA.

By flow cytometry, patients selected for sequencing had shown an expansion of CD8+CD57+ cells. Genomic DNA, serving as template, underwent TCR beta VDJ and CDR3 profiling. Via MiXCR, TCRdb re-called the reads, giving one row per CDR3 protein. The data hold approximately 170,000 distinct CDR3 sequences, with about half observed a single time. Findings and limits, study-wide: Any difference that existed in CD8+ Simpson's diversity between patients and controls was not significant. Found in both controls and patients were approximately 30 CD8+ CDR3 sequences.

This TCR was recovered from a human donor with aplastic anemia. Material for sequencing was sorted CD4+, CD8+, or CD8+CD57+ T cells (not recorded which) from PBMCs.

CDR3 sequence: CSVAGGKDTQYF. The CDR3 bases are TGCAGCGTAGCGGGCGGGAAGGATACGCAGTATTTT. The chain carries TRBV29-1 and TRBJ2-3; maybe TRBD2 (6 bases). Deletions cut 6 bases from V and 6 bases from J, with 13 bases between. The germline CDR1 and CDR2 sequences are SQVTM and ANQGSEA. The CDR3 covers 12 residues.